Given below is one T cell receptor (beta chain) in context. What it binds is unknown. The data were obtained in a study of blood T cells in healthy people across ages. Trimming took 4 bases from V and 2 from J; bases not matched to a gene: 6. The CDR3 runs 17 residues. Germline CDR1 and CDR2: SGHAT and FQDESV (reference sequence). Sample-barcoded 5' priming and a J-beta primer mix drove a second PCR of about 7 to 12 cycles. Every cDNA molecule bore a tag from a template-switch adaptor containing 12 random nucleotides. The study obtained at least 2.5 million CDR3-containing paired-end reads from every sample. In TCRdb, the 5' RACE reads were re-called with MiXCR into one record per CDR3 protein. The sample records roughly 1.7 million distinct CDR3 sequences, 30% to 35% being singletons. Study conclusions and caveats: No conclusive comparison of naive versus antigen-experienced cells was possible with unsorted PBMCs.

Material for sequencing was blood. The receptor was derived from a woman aged 25 to 39 in good health. V and J are TRBV11-1 and TRBJ2-6; TRBD1 matches at 9 bases. CDR3 sequence: CASSSGQGNPGANVLTF. In nucleotides, the CDR3 is TGTGCCAGCAGCTCAGGACAGGGGAACCCTGGGGCCAACGTCCTGACTTTC.